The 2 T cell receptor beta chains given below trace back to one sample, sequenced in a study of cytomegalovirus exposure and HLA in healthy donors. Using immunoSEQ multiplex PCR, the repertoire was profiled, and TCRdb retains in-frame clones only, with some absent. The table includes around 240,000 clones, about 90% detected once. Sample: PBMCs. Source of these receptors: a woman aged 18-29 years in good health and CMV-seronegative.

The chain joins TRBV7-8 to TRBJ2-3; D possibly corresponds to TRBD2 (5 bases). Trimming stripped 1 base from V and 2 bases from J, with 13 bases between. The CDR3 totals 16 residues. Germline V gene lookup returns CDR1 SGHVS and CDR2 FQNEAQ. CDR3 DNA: TGTGCCAGCAGCTTAGTCGGACTTCGATTCACAGATACGCAGTATTTT. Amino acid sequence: CASSLVGLRFTDTQYF. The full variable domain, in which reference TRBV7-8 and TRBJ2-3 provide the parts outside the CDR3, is GAGVSQSPRYKVAKRGQDVALRCDPISGHVSLFWYQQALGQGPEFLTYFQNEAQLDKSGLPSDRFFAERPEGSVSTLKIQRTQQEDSAVYLCASSLVGLRFTDTQYFGPGTRLTVL.

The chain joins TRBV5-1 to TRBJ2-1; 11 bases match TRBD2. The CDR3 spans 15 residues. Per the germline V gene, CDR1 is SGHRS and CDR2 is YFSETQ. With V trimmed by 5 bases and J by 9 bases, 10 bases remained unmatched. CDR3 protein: CASRIIAGGSGEQFF. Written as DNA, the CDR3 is TGCGCCAGCAGAATTATAGCGGGGGGGAGCGGTGAGCAGTTCTTC.